This TCR beta chain comes out of a study of T-cell memory formation after mild COVID-19. At the level of the study: TCR clusters were mostly donor specific. Overall study findings and caveats: Those CD4+ clones that contracted were mainly in CM and EM (CD8+ ones in EMRA). Day 15 to 85 contractors were CD4/CD8 balanced; later expanders leaned CD4+.

Regarding this clonotype: Its antigen is unidentified.

Germline CDR1 reads DFQATT; CDR2 reads SNEGSKA (reference sequence). Trimming removed 6 bases from V and 2 bases from J, with 17 bases in between. This CDR3 has 14 amino acids. TCRalpha and TCRbeta libraries used 5'RACE with constant-segment primers and UMIs. TCRdb passed the 5' RACE reads through MiXCR, listing each CDR3 protein once. In the table there are under 50,000 distinct CDR3 sequences, 25% to 30% of which are singletons. The chain is built from TRBV20-1 and TRBJ2-7; D may be TRBD2 (5 bases). The source material was PBMCs or a T cell subset sorted from them (not recorded which). The sequence derives from a man aged 18 to 30 who had mild COVID-19 (a few samples of this study predate the infection). Cell type and time point are not known. The CDR3 DNA reads TGCAGTGCCCCGCGCGGAGGCGTTGCCTACGAGCAGTACTTC. Its translation is CSAPRGGVAYEQYF.